The T cell receptor beta chain under discussion was sequenced for a study of blood T cell repertoires in COVID-19. Seattle participants joined during active infection and were tracked over time. V was trimmed by 8 bases and J by 2 bases, leaving 13 bases between them. The CDR3 is 13 amino acids. Germline V gene sequence: CDR1 MNHNY, CDR2 SVGAGI (reference sequence). Authors' processing steps: Scientists estimated how many nucleated cells there were by amplifying reference gene primers. Clones were read by immunoSEQ multiplex PCR, and TCRdb kept only the in-frame ones, dropping some. The V and J calls and the clone size are those of that table, but D and trimming were determined from the DNA. The repertoire includes some 120,000 clones, 70% to 75% of them detected once, and approximately 6% sits in the top ten.

The TCR sequence derives from an elderly man with COVID-19, enrolled during active disease. This rearrangement joins TRBV6-6 to TRBJ2-7; the D is unclear. The sequencing input was peripheral blood. The CDR3 protein is CASALPTTYEQYF. The CDR3 coding sequence is TGTGCCAGCGCCCTCCCTACGACCTACGAGCAGTACTTC.